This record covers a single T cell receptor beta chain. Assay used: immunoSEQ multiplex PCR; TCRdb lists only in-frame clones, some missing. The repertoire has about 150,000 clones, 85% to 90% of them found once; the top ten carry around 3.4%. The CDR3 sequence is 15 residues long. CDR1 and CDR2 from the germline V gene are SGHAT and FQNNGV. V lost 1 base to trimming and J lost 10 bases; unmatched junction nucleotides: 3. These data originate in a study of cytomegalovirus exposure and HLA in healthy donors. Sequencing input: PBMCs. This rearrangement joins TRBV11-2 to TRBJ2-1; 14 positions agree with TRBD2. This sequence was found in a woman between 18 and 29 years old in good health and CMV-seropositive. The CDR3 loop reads CASSLGLAGGYEQFF. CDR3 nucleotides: TGTGCCAGCAGCTTAGGACTAGCGGGAGGGTACGAGCAGTTCTTC. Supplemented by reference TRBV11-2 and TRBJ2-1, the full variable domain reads EAGVAQSPRYKIIEKRQSVAFWCNPISGHATLYWYQQILGQGPKLLIQFQNNGVVDDSQLPKDRFSAERLKGVDSTLKIQPAKLEDSAVYLCASSLGLAGGYEQFFGPGTRLTVL.